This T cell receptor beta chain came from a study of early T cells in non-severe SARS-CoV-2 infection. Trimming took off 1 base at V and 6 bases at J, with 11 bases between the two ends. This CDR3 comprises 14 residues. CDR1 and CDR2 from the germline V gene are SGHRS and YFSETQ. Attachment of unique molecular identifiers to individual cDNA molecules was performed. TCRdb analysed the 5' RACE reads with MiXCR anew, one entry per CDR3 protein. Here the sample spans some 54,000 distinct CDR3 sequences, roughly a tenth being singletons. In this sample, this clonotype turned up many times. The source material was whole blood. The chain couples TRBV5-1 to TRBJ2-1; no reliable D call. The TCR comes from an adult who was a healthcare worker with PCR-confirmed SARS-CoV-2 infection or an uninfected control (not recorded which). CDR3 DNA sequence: TGCGCCAGCAGCTTGATCCGGCCCGCCAATGAGCAGTTCTTC. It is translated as CASSLIRPANEQFF.